The 5 T cell receptor beta chains below come from one sample, sequenced in a study of blood T cell repertoires in COVID-19. Sequenced by immunoSEQ multiplex PCR; TCRdb stores in-frame clones only, minus some. This table has some 150,000 clones, roughly 89% appearing once. Sequencing was done on a sample of peripheral blood. These receptors were obtained from a man between 18 and 29 years old with active or convalescent COVID-19.

The genes are TRBV5-1 and TRBJ2-2, with D possibly matching TRBD2 (5 bases). V lost 3 bases and J 3 bases, leaving 12 bases between the germline ends. The V gene's germline CDR1 is SGHRS and CDR2 YFSETQ. The CDR3 extends over 15 amino acids. This CDR3 reads CASSSERKHTGELFF. DNA for the CDR3: TGCGCCAGCAGCTCAGAGCGGAAACACACCGGGGAGCTGTTTTTT.

This sequence joins TRBV28 and TRBJ1-5, with D perhaps matching TRBD1 (5 bases). Deletions cut 3 bases from V and 5 bases from J, with 23 bases between. Germline CDR1 reads MDHEN; CDR2 reads SYDVKM. This CDR3 contains 18 residues. CDR3 sequence reads: CASSLPHTLHLGDQPQHF. The CDR3 DNA reads TGTGCCAGCAGTTTGCCCCACACCCTTCATTTAGGGGATCAGCCCCAGCATTTT.

The chain is built from TRBV3-1 (or the pseudogene TRBV3-2) and TRBJ1-5; D not resolved. The CDR3 length is 15 residues. Germline V gene sequence: CDR1 LGHDT, CDR2 YNNKEL (reference sequence). Trimming shortened V by 2 bases and J by 4 bases, and 12 bases separated the two germline ends. CDR3 nucleotides: TGTGCCAGCAGCCAATCACAGACACTGAATCAGCCCCAGCATTTT. Amino acid sequence: CASSQSQTLNQPQHF.

This clone has more than one count but fewer than ten. J is TRBJ1-5 and V is TRBV19; D is unresolved. The CDR3 is made up of 15 amino acids. Germline V CDR1 and CDR2: LNHDA, SQIVND (reference sequence). Trimming shortened V by 11 bases and J by 5 bases, and 22 bases separated the two germline ends. The DNA for the CDR3 is TGTGCCGTAGCGAGGCGATGGGGTGGGGATCAGCCCCAGCATTTT. This codes for CAVARRWGGDQPQHF.

The chain is built from TRBV6-5 and TRBJ2-2; 10 nucleotides align to TRBD1. The length of the CDR3 is 15 residues. Germline trimming cut 4 bases from V and 6 bases from J; bases unmatched to any gene: 5. Per germline, CDR1 MNHEY and CDR2 SVGAGI. CDR3 amino acids: CASSSGTGAAGELFF. The CDR3 nucleotides are TGTGCCAGCAGTTCCGGGACAGGGGCGGCCGGGGAGCTGTTTTTT.